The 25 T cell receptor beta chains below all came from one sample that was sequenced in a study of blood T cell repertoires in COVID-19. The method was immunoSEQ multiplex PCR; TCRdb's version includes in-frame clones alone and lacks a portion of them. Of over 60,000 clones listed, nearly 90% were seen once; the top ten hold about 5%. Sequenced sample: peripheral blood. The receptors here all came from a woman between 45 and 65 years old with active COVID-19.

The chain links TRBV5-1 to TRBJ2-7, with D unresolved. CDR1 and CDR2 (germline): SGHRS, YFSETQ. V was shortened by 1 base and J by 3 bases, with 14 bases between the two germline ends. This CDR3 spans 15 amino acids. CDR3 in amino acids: CASSLFPAKYYEQYF. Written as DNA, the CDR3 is TGCGCCAGCAGCTTGTTTCCAGCGAAGTACTACGAGCAGTACTTC.

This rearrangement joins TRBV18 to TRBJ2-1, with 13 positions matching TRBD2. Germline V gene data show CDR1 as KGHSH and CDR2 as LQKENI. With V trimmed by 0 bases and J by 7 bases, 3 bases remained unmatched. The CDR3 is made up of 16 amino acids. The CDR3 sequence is CASSPPGLAGMNEQFF. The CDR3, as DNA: TGTGCCAGCTCACCACCGGGACTAGCGGGAATGAATGAGCAGTTCTTC.

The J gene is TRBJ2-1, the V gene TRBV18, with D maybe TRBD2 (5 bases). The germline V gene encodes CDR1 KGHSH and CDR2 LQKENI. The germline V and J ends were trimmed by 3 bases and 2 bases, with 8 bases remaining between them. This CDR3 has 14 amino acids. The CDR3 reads CASSPDGAYNEQFF. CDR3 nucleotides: TGTGCCAGCTCACCGGACGGGGCCTACAATGAGCAGTTCTTC. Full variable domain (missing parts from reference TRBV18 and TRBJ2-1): NAGVMQNPRHLVRRRGQEARLRCSPMKGHSHVYWYRQLPEEGLKFMVYLQKENIIDESGMPKERFSAEFPKEGPSILRIQQVVRGDSAAYFCASSPDGAYNEQFFGPGTRLTVL.

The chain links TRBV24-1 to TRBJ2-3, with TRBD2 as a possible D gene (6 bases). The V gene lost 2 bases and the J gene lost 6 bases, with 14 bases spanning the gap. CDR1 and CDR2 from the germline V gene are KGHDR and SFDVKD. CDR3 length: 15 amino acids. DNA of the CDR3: TGTGCCACCAGTGATTGGGGACTCCTAGAGGATACGCAGTATTTT. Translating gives CATSDWGLLEDTQYF.

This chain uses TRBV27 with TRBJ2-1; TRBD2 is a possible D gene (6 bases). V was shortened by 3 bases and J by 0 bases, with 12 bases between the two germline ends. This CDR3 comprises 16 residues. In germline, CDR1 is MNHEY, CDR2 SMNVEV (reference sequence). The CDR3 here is CASSFSSVRSYNEQFF. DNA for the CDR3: TGTGCCAGCAGTTTTTCTAGCGTCCGCTCCTACAATGAGCAGTTCTTC.

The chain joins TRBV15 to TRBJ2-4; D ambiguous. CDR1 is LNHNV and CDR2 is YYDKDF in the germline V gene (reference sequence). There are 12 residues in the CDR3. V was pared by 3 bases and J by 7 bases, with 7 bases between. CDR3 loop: CATSSSGNIQYF. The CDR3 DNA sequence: TGTGCCACCAGCAGCTCCGGTAACATTCAGTACTTC.

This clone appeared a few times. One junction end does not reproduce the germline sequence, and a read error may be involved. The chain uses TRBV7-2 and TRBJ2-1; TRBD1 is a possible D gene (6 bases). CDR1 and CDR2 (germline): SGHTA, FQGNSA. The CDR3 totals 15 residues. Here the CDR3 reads CASNLGSRGNNEQFF. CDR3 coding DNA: TGTGCCAGCAACTTAGGTTCTAGGGGGAACAATGAGCAGTTCTTC.

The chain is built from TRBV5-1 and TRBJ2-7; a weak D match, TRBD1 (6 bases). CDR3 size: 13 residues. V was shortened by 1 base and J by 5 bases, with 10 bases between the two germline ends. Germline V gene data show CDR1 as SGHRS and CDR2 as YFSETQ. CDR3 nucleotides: TGCGCCAGCAGCTTGTTACAGGGTAACGAGCAGTACTTC. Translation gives CASSLLQGNEQYF.

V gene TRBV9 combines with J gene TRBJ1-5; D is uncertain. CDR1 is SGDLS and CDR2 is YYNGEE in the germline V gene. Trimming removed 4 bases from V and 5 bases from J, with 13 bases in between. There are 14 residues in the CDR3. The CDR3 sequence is CASSCGEGHQPQHF. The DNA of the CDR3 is TGTGCCAGCAGCTGCGGGGAGGGCCATCAGCCCCAGCATTTT.

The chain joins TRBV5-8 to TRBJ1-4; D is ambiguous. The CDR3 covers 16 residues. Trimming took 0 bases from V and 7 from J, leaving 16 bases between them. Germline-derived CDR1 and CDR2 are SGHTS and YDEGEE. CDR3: CASSLGSRGSSEKLFF. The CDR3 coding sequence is TGTGCCAGCAGCTTGGGGAGCCGAGGGTCTAGTGAAAAACTGTTTTTT. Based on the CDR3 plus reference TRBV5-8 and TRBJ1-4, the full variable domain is EAGVTQSPTHLIKTRGQQATLRCSPISGHTSVYWYQQALGLGLQFLLWYDEGEERNRGNFPPRFSGRQFPNYSSELNVNALELEDSALYLCASSLGSRGSSEKLFFGSGTQLSVL.

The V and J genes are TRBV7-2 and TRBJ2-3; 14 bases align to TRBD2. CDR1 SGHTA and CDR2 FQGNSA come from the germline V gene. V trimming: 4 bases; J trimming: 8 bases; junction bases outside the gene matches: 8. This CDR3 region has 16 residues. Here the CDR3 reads CASSSRLAGGRGTQYF. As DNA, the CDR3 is TGTGCCAGCAGCTCTAGACTAGCGGGAGGGCGCGGTACGCAGTATTTT.

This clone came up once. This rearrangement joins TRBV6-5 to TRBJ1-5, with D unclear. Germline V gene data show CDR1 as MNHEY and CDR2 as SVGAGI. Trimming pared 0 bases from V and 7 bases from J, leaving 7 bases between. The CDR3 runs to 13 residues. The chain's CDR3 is CASSYSNRQPQHF. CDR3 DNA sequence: TGTGCCAGCAGTTACTCGAACAGACAGCCCCAGCATTTT.

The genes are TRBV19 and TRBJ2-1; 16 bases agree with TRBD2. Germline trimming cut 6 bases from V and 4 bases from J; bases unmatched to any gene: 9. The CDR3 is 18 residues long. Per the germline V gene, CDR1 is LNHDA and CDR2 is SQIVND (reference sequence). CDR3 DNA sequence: TGTGCCAGTAGCCCCGGGACTAGCGGGAGGGCGGGATACAATGAGCAGTTCTTC. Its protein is CASSPGTSGRAGYNEQFF.

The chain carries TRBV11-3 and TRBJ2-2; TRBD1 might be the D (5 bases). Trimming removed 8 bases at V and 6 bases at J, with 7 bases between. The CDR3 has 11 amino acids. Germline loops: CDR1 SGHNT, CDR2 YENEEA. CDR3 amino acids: CASQGAGELFF. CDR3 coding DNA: TGTGCCAGCCAGGGTGCCGGGGAGCTGTTTTTT.

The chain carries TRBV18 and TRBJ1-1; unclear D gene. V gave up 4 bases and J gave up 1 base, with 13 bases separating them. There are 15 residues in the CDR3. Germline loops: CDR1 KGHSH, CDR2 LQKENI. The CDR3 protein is CASSLREGRNTEAFF. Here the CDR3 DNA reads TGTGCCAGCTCACTGCGGGAGGGAAGGAACACTGAAGCTTTCTTT.

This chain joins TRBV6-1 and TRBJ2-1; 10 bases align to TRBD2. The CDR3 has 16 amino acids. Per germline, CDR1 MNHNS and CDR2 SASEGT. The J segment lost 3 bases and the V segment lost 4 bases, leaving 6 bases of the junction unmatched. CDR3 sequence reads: CASSGKTSGYYNEQFF. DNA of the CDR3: TGTGCCAGCAGTGGTAAGACTAGCGGGTACTACAATGAGCAGTTCTTC.

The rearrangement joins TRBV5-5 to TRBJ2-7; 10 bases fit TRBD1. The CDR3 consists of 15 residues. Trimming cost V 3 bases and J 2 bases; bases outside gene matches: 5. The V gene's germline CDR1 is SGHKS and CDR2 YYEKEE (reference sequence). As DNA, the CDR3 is TGTGCCAGCAGCTGGATGGGACAGGGGACCTACGAGCAGTACTTC. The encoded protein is CASSWMGQGTYEQYF.

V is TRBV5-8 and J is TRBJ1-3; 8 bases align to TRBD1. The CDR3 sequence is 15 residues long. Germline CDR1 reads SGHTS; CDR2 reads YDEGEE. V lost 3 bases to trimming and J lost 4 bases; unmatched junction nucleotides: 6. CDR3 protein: CASSYRQGTGNTIYF. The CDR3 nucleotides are TGTGCCAGCAGCTACCGACAGGGGACGGGAAACACCATATATTTT.

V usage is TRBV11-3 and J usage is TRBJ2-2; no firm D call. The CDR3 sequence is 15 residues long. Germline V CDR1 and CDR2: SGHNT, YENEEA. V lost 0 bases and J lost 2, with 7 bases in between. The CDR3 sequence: CASSLDGTNTGELFF. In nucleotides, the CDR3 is TGTGCCAGCAGCTTAGATGGCACCAACACCGGGGAGCTGTTTTTT.

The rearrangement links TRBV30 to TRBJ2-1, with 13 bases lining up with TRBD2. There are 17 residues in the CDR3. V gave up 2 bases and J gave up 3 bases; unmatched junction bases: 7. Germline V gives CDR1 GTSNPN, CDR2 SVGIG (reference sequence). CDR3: CAWSTSTSGRSYNEQFF. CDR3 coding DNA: TGTGCCTGGAGTACGTCGACTAGCGGGAGGAGCTACAATGAGCAGTTCTTC.

CDR3 bases: TGTGCCAGCAGTCCCCATAGCATGGGGGCTGGCTACACCTTC. This codes for CASSPHSMGAGYTF. V and J are TRBV27 and TRBJ1-2; a possible D gene is TRBD1 (6 bases). CDR3 length: 14 amino acids. The germline V gene has CDR1 MNHEY and CDR2 SMNVEV (reference sequence). Trimming stripped 5 bases from V and 7 bases from J, with 17 bases between.

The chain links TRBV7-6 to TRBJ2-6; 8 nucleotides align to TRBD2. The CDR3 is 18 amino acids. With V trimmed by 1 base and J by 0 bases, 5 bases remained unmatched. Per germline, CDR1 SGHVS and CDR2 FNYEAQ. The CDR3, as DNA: TGTGCCAGCAGCTTAGGTGTACTAGCGGCCTCTGGGGCCAACGTCCTGACTTTC. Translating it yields CASSLGVLAASGANVLTF.

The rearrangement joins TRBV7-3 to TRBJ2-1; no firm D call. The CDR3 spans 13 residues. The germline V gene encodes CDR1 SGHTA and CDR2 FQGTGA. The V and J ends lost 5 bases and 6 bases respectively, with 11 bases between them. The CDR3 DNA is TGTGCCAGCAGCCACCGCGGTGGCAATGAGCAGTTCTTC. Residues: CASSHRGGNEQFF.

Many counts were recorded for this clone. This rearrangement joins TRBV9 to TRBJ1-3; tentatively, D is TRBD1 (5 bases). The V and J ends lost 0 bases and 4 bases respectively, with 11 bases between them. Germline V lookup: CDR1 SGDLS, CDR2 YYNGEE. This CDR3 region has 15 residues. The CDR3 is CASSVDQGVGNTIYF. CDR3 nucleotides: TGTGCCAGCAGCGTAGATCAGGGTGTGGGAAACACCATATATTTT. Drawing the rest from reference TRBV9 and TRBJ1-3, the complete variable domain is DSGVTQTPKHLITATGQRVTLRCSPRSGDLSVYWYQQSLDQGLQFLIQYYNGEERAKGNILERFSAQQFPDLHSELNLSSLELGDSALYFCASSVDQGVGNTIYFGEGSWLTVV.

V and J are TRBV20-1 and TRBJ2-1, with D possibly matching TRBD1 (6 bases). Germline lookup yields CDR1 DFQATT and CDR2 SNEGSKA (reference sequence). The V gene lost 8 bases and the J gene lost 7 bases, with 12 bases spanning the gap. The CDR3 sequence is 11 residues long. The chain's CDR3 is CSRGQPNEQFF. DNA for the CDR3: TGCAGTCGGGGACAACCTAATGAGCAGTTCTTC.